This TCR beta chain was identified in a study of spatial heterogeneity in lung cancer. Looking at the study overall: Samples were donated by 72 untreated early-stage non-small cell lung cancer patients. PBMC samples from follow-up, where available, were sequenced a median of approximately 24 months after resection. Across the raw uncorrected reads, a unique TCR and UMI combination was observed, on average, more than ten times.

This clonotype was seen ten or more times. The presence of a unique molecular identifier marked each TCR cDNA molecule. TCRdb reprocessed the 5' RACE reads with MiXCR, giving one entry per CDR3 protein. Among about 52,000 distinct CDR3 sequences listed, 7.4% were seen once. Documented time point: blood at routine non-recurrence follow-up after resection. Unsorted tumor, nontumor lung tissue or cryopreserved PBMC supplied the whole RNA. This clonotype was obtained from a female donor with early-stage non-small cell lung cancer. Sequencing used PBMCs, obtained at follow-up.

CDR3 sequence: CASSLDTTPGAIYEQYF. The CDR3 DNA reads as TGCGCCAGCAGCTTGGACACGACCCCGGGGGCTATTTACGAGCAGTACTTC. This sequence joins TRBV5-1 and TRBJ2-7; D possibly uses TRBD1 or TRBD2 (6 bases each). CDR1 is SGHRS, CDR2 YFSETQ, per germline. The CDR3 contains 17 residues. Trimming left V 0 bases short and J 4 bases short, with 20 bases between.